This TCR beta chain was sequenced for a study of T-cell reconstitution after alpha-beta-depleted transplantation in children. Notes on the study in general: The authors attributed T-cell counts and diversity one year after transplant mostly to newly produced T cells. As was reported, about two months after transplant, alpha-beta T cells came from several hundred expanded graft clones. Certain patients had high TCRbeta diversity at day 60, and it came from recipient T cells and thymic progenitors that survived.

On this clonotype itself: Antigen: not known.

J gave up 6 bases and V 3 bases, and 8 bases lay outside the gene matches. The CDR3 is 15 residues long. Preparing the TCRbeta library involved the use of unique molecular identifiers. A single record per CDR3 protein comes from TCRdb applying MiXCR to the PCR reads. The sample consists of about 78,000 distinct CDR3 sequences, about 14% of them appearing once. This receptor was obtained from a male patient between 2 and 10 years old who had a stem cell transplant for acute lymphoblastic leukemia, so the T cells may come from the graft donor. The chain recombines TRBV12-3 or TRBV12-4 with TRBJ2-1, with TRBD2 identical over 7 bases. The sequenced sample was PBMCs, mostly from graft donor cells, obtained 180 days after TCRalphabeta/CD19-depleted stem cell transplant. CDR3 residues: CASSLEQAGTNEQFF. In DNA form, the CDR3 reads TGTGCCAGCAGTTTGGAACAAGCGGGAACCAATGAGCAGTTCTTC.